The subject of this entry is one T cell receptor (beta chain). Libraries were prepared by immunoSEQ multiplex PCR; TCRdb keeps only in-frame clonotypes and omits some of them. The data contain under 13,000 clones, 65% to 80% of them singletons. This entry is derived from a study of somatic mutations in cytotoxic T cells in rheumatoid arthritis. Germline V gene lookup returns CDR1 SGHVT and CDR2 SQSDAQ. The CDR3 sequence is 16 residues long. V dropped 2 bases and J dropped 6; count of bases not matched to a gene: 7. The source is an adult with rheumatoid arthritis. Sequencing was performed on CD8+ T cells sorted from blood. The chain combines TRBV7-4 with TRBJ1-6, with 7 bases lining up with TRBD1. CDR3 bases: TGTGCCAGCAGCTTATTGGGTACAGGGGCTAATTCACCCCTCCACTTT. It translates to CASSLLGTGANSPLHF.